Presented here are 2 T cell receptor beta chains from one specimen sequenced in a study of T cell changes during pregnancy in multiple sclerosis. Profiled with immunoSEQ multiplex PCR; TCRdb holds only in-frame clones, not every one. The sample includes roughly 40,000 clones, roughly 94% of them seen just once. The sequencing used peripheral blood, collected in the third trimester of pregnancy. Receptors originate from a female donor with multiple sclerosis, enrolled in a pregnancy study.

This chain links TRBV5-1 with TRBJ2-2; 9 nucleotides align to TRBD2. Germline V gene lookup returns CDR1 SGHRS and CDR2 YFSETQ. J lost 7 bases, V lost 0 bases, and 7 bases had no gene match. There are 16 residues in the CDR3. In DNA, the CDR3 is TGCGCCAGCAGCTTGGTGGTAGCGGGAGCCGGCGGGGAGCTGTTTTTT. It specifies CASSLVVAGAGGELFF.

This chain joins TRBV28 and TRBJ2-5; TRBD2 matches at 10 bases. CDR1 and CDR2 from the germline V gene are MDHEN and SYDVKM. The CDR3 runs to 18 residues. V lost 8 bases, J lost 4 bases, and 19 bases stayed unmatched. The CDR3 DNA reads as TGTGCCAGCCGCTTTCGGGCTAGCGGGAGATCGTGGCGAGAGACCCAGTACTTC. This gives the protein CASRFRASGRSWRETQYF.